This entry concerns a single T cell receptor beta chain. Its antigen is not known. The data originate from a study of shared clonotypes between healthy human individuals. Whole-study results and caveats: Clonotypes shared by all four donors outscored non-shared clonotypes in generation probability.

In germline, CDR1 is SGHNT, CDR2 YYREEE (reference sequence). The V and J ends lost 4 bases and 15 bases, in that order; junction bases with no gene match: 4. The CDR3 runs 12 residues. The data were produced by immunoSEQ multiplex PCR, yet TCRdb's version contains in-frame clones alone and is incomplete. This table holds roughly 2.2 million clones, more than 85% found once. The V call is TRBV5-4, the J call TRBJ2-1, with 13 bases that match TRBD2. This TCR came from a man younger than 35 in good health. Some clones in this sample may be carry-over from other donors' samples. The source material was naive CD4+ T cells from PBMCs. The subset denotes: CD45RA+ positively selected. In DNA, the CDR3 is TGTGCCAGCAGCACTAGCGGGAGGGCGGTGTTCTTC. Its protein product is CASSTSGRAVFF.